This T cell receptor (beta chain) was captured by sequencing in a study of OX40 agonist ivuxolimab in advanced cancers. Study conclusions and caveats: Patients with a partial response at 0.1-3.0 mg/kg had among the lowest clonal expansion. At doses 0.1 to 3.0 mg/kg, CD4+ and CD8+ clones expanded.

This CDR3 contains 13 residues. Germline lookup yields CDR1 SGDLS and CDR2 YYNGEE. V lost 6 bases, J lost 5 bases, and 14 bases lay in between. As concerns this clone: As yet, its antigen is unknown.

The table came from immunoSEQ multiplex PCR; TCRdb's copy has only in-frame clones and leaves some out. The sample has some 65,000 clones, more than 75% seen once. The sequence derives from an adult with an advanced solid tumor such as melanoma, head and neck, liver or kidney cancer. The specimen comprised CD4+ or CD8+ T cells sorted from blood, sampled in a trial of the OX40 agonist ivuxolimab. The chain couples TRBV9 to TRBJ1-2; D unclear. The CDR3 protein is CASKRTEKYGYTF. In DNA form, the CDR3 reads TGTGCCAGCAAAAGGACGGAGAAGTATGGCTACACCTTC.